These 7 T cell receptor beta chains originate from one sample sequenced in a study of blood T cell repertoires in COVID-19. Only in-frame clones appear in the TCRdb table, and some are missing; sequencing was by immunoSEQ multiplex PCR. The sample has about 300,000 clones; approximately 88% are singletons. Material: peripheral blood. These receptor sequences come from a human donor with COVID-19, enrolled during active disease. The donor label of this sample is uncertain.

This clone was seen once. V usage is TRBV25-1 and J usage is TRBJ1-2, with unresolved D. CDR3 size: 14 residues. CDR1 is MGHDK and CDR2 is SYGVNS in the germline V gene. V was pared by 1 base and J by 2 bases, with 8 bases between. The CDR3 sequence is CASSESRINYGYTF. The DNA for the CDR3 is TGTGCCAGCAGTGAATCCAGGATAAACTATGGCTACACCTTC.

In its sample, this clone was seen a few times. J is TRBJ2-1 and V is TRBV7-8; 12 bases align to TRBD2. Germline values: CDR1 SGHVS, CDR2 FQNEAQ. J was trimmed by 0 bases and V by 5 bases; bases with no gene match: 5. The CDR3 spans 17 residues. The CDR3 DNA is TGTGCCAGCAGCCGAGCGACTAGCGGGAGCTCCTACAATGAGCAGTTCTTC. Translation gives CASSRATSGSSYNEQFF.

This chain joins TRBV28 and TRBJ2-7; 7 bases map to TRBD2. The CDR3 consists of 14 residues. The V gene's germline CDR1 is MDHEN and CDR2 SYDVKM. Losses at the gene ends were 1 base for V and 7 bases for J; bases not matched to a gene: 7. This chain's CDR3 is CASSLFKRDREQYF. CDR3 bases: TGTGCCAGCAGTTTATTCAAGCGGGATAGGGAGCAGTACTTC. The variable domain in full, completed from reference TRBV28 and TRBJ2-7, reads DVKVTQSSRYLVKRTGEKVFLECVQDMDHENMFWYRQDPGLGLRLIYFSYDVKMKEKGDIPEGYSVSREKKERFSLILESASTNQTSMYLCASSLFKRDREQYFGPGTRLTVT.

The chain combines TRBV5-1 with TRBJ2-7, with 7 bases that match TRBD1. Trimming at V came to 3 bases and at J to 2 bases, leaving 14 bases not matched to a gene. The CDR3 consists of 17 residues. The germline CDR1 and CDR2 sequences are SGHRS and YFSETQ. The CDR3 region is CASSYPGDSLFPYEQYF. CDR3 coding DNA: TGCGCCAGCAGCTATCCCGGGGACAGCCTGTTTCCCTACGAGCAGTACTTC. The full variable domain, rest sourced from reference TRBV5-1 and TRBJ2-7, is KAGVTQTPRYLIKTRGQQVTLSCSPISGHRSVSWYQQTPGQGLQFLFEYFSETQRNKGNFPGRFSGRQFSNSRSEMNVSTLELGDSALYLCASSYPGDSLFPYEQYFGPGTRLTVT.

V usage is TRBV12-3 or TRBV12-4 and J usage is TRBJ1-4; D is unresolved. The length of the CDR3 is 13 residues. Trimming left V 3 bases short and J 5 bases short, with 7 bases between. CDR3 DNA sequence: TGTGCCAGCAGTTTCCCCGGGAATGAAAAACTGTTTTTT. Translating gives CASSFPGNEKLFF.

This clone was counted between two and nine times. The chain has TRBV4-3 and TRBJ2-1; the D gene is possibly TRBD2 (6 bases). The CDR3 totals 17 residues. Germline V gene lookup returns CDR1 LGHNA and CDR2 YSLEER. Deletions cut 0 bases from V and 2 bases from J, with 14 bases between. The CDR3 sequence is CASSQDLREFAYNEQFF. The DNA of the CDR3 is TGCGCCAGCAGCCAAGATCTACGGGAGTTCGCCTACAATGAGCAGTTCTTC.

This rearrangement joins TRBV7-2 to TRBJ1-4, with 9 bases matching TRBD1. V was clipped by 5 bases and J by 1 base; unmatched bases: 2. CDR1 and CDR2 (germline): SGHTA, FQGNSA. This CDR3 spans 15 amino acids. The CDR3 protein is CASSTTGGTNEKLFF. As DNA, the CDR3 is TGTGCCAGCAGCACGACAGGGGGAACTAATGAAAAACTGTTTTTT. The full variable domain, in which reference TRBV7-2 and TRBJ1-4 provide the parts outside the CDR3, is GAGVSQSPSNKVTEKGKDVELRCDPISGHTALYWYRQSLGQGLEFLIYFQGNSAPDKSGLPSDRFSAERTGGSVSTLTIQRTQQEDSAVYLCASSTTGGTNEKLFFGSGTQLSVL.